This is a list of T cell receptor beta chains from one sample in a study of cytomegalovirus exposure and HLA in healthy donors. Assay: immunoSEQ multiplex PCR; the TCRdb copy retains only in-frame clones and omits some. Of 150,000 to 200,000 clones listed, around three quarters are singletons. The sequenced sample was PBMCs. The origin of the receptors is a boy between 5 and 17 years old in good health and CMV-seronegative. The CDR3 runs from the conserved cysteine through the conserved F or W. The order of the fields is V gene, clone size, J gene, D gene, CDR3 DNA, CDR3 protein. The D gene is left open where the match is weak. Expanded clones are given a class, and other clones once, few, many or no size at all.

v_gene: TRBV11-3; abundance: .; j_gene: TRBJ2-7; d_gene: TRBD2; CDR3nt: TGTGCCAGCAGCCCCCGGACTAGCGGGCTTTCCTACGAGCAGTACTTC; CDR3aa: CASSPRTSGLSYEQYF
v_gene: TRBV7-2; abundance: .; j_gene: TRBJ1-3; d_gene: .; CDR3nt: TGTGCCAGCAGCTTACGACAGGGAAACACCATATATTTT; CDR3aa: CASSLRQGNTIYF
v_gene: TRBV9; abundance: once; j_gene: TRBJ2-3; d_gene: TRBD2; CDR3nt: TGTGCCAGCAGCGTAGGCCCCGGACTAGCGGGGCGGACAGATACGCAGTATTTT; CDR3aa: CASSVGPGLAGRTDTQYF
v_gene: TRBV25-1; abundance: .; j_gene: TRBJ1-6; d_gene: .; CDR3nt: TGTGCCAGCTCGAGGGAGTTGGATAATTCACCCCTCCACTTT; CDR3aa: CASSRELDNSPLHF
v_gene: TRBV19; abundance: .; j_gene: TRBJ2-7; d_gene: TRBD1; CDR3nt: TGTGCCAGTGCCAAAGGGGGACAGGCCGCCTACGAGCAGTACTTC; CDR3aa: CASAKGGQAAYEQYF
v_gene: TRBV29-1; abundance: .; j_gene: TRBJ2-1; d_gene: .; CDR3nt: TGCAGCGTTGAGAGGTCGGCAGGGTTTGGTTACTACAATGAGCAGTTCTTC; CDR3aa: CSVERSAGFGYYNEQFF
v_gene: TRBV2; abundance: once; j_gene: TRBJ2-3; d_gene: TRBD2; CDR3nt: TGTGCCAGCAGTCCCGGACTAGCGGGAGGGAGCACAGATACGCAGTATTTT; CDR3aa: CASSPGLAGGSTDTQYF
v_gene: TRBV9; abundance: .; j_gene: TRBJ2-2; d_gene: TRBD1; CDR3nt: TGTGCCAGCAGCGTAGTGGAAGGGGGCGCGAACACCGGGGAGCTGTTTTTT; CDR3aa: CASSVVEGGANTGELFF
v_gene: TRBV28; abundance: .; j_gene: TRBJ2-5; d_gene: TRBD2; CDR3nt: TGTGCCAGCAGCCCCGGGACTAGCGGGAGAGAGGGGGTCCGGGAGACCCAGTACTTC; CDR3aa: CASSPGTSGREGVRETQYF
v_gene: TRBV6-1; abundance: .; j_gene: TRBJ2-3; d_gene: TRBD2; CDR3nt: TGTGCCAGCAGTGAATTTATGGCGGGGGGCACAGATACGCAGTATTTT; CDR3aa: CASSEFMAGGTDTQYF
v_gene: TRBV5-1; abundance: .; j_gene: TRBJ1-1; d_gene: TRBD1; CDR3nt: TGCGCCAGCAGCCCCCGGACAGGCAACATAAGGAACACTGAAGCTTTCTTT; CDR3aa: CASSPRTGNIRNTEAFF
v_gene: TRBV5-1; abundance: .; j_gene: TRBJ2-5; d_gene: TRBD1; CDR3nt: TGCGCCAGCAGCTTGGCCGGAGACAGGGGGCAAGAGACCCAGTACTTC; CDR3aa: CASSLAGDRGQETQYF
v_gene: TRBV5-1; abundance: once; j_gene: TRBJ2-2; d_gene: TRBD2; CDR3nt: TGCGCCAGCAGCTTGGGAGCTAGCGGGGGGGCCACCGGGGAGCTGTTTTTT; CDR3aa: CASSLGASGGATGELFF
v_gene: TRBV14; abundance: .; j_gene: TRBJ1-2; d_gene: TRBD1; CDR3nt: TGTGCCAGCAGCCAACTTACAGGGGTTGACTATGGCTACACCTTC; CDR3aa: CASSQLTGVDYGYTF
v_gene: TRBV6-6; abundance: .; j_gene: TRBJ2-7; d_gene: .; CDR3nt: TGTGCCAGCAGTTACCCCTCTCCCAGGCCGATTTACGAGCAGTACTTC; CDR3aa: CASSYPSPRPIYEQYF
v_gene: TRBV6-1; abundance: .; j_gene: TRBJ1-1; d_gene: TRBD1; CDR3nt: TGTGCCAGCAGCCTGGGACAGGTAACCACTGAAGCTTTCTTT; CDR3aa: CASSLGQVTTEAFF
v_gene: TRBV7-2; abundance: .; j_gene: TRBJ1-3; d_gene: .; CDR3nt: TGTGCCAGCAGCTCTGCCTACTCTGGAAACACCATATATTTT; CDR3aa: CASSSAYSGNTIYF
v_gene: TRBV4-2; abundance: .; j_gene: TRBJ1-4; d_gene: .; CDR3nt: TGTGCCAGCAGTGTAGGGGCAGGTGCCAATGAAAAACTGTTTTTT; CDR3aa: CASSVGAGANEKLFF
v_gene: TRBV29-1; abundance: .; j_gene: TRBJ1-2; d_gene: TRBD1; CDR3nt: TGCAGCGTTGCGGGACAGGTGATATCATATGGCTACACCTTC; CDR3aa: CSVAGQVISYGYTF
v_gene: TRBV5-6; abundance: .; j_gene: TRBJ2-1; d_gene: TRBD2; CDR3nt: TGTGCCAGCAGCTTGGAATTATGGGGACTATCCCACAATGAGCAGTTCTTC; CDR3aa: CASSLELWGLSHNEQFF
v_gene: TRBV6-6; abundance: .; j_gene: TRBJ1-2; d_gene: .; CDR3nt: TGTGCCAGCAGTTACGCCTCGGACAGTAACTATGGCTACACCTTC; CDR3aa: CASSYASDSNYGYTF
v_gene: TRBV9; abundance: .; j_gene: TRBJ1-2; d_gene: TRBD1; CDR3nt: TGTGCCAGCAGCTCGGAGTTCAGGGGGGGCTACACCTTC; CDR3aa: CASSSEFRGGYTF
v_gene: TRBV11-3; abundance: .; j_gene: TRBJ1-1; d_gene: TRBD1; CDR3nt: TGTGCCAGCAGACCCCGGACAGGGTTGAACACTGAAGCTTTCTTT; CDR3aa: CASRPRTGLNTEAFF
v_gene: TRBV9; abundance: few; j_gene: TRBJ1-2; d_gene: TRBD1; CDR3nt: TGTGCCAGCAGCGCCGGGACAGGGGCGAGATATGGCTACACCTTC; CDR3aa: CASSAGTGARYGYTF
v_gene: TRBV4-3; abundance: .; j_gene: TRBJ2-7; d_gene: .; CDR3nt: TGCGCCAGCAGCCAAGATCGAGGGCGGAACTACGAGCAGTACTTC; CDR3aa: CASSQDRGRNYEQYF
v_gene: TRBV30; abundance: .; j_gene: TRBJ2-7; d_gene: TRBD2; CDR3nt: TGTGCCTGGAGTGTTATAGCGGGAGGAAGGGTCCCCTACGAGCAGTACTTC; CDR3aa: CAWSVIAGGRVPYEQYF
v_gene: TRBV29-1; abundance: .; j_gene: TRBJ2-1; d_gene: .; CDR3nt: TGCAGCGGACTGGGAGAGCGGAACTCCTACAATGAGCAGTTCTTC; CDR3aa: CSGLGERNSYNEQFF
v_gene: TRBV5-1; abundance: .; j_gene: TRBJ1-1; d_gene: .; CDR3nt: TGCGCCAGCAGCTTTTATGGGGGGAGCGGCACTGAAGCTTTCTTT; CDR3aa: CASSFYGGSGTEAFF
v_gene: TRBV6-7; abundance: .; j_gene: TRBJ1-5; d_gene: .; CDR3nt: TGTGCCAGCAGTTACAGGTGGGGGGACAATCAGCCCCAGCATTTT; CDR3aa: CASSYRWGDNQPQHF
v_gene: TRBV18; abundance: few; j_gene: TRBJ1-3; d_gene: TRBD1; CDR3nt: TGTGCCAGCTCGGGGCAGCAGGGGGCTTCTGGAAACACCATATATTTT; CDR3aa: CASSGQQGASGNTIYF
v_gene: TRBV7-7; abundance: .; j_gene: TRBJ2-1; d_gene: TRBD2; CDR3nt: TGTGCTAGCAGCCCAACCGCTAGCGGGGGGGCAGGAGAGCAGTTCTTC; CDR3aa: CASSPTASGGAGEQFF
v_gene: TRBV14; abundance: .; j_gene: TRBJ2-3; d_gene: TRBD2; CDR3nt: TGTGCCAGCAGCCCCCTCGGACTAGCGGGGGACACAGATACGCAGTATTTT; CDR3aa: CASSPLGLAGDTDTQYF
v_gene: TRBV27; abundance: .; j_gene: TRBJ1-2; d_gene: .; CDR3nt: TGTGCCAGCAGGAGGGAGGGGGTAGAGGGCTACACCTTC; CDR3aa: CASRREGVEGYTF
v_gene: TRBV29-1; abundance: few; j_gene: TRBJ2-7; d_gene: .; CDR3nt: TGCAGCGGGAGCACCTACTACGAGCAGTACTTC; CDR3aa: CSGSTYYEQYF
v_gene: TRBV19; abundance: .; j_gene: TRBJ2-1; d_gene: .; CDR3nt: TGTGCCAGTAGTCAGTACAGCTCCTACAATGAGCAGTTCTTC; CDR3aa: CASSQYSSYNEQFF
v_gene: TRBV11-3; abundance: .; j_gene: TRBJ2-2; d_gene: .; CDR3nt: TGTGCCAGCAGCCCTTGGACAGCGACCGGGGAGCTGTTTTTT; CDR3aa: CASSPWTATGELFF
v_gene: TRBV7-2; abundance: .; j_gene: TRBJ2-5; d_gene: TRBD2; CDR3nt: TGTGCCAGCAGCAATAGCGGGGGTGAGACCCAGTACTTC; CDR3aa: CASSNSGGETQYF
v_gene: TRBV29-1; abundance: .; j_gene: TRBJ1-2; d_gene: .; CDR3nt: TGCAGCGTTGATTTTCAGGCAGGTTACACCTTC; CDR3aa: CSVDFQAGYTF
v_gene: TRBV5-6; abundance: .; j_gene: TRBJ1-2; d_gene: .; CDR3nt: TGTGCCAGCAGCGGCCGGGACAACCGGCTGGGCTACACCTTC; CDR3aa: CASSGRDNRLGYTF
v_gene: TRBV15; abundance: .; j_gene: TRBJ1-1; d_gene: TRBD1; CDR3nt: TGTGCCACCAGCGAGGACAGGGGATGGACTGAAGCTTTCTTT; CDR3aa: CATSEDRGWTEAFF
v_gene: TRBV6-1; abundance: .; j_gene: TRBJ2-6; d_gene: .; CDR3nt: TGTGCCAGCAGTGAAGTAAAATACTCTGGGGCCAACGTCCTGACTTTC; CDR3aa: CASSEVKYSGANVLTF
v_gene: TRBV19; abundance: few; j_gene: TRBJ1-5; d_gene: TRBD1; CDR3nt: TGTGCCAGTAGTGAGACAGGGAATAGCAATCAGCCCCAGCATTTT; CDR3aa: CASSETGNSNQPQHF
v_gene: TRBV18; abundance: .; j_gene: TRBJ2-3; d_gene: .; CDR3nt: TGTGCCAGCTCGTTACGCCGGGACACCCTGGATACGCAGTATTTT; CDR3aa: CASSLRRDTLDTQYF